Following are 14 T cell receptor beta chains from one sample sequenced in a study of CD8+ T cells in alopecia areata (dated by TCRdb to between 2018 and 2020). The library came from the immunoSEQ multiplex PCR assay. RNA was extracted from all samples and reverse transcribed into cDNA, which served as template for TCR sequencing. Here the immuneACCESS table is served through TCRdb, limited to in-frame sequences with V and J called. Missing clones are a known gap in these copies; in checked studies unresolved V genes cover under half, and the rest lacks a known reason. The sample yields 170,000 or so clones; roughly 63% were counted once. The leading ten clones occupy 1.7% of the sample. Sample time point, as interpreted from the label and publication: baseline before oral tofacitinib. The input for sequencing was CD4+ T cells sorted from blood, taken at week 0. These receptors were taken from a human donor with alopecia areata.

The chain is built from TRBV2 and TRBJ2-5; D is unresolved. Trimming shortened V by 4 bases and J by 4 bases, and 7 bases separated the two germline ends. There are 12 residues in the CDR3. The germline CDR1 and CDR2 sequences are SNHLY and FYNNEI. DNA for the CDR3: TGTGCCAGCAGTGCCTCGGGAGAGACCCAGTACTTC. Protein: CASSASGETQYF.

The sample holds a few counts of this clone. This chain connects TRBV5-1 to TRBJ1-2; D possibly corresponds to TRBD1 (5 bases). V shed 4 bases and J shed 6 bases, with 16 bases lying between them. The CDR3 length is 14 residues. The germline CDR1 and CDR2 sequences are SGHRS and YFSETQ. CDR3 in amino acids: CASSPDSRTDGYTF. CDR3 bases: TGCGCCAGCAGCCCCGACAGCAGAACAGATGGCTACACCTTC.

The CDR3 DNA sequence: TGTGCCAGCAGTGGTCGAGCGGGGGGCGTCGCAGATACGCAGTATTTT. Translating it yields CASSGRAGGVADTQYF. This chain uses TRBV2 with TRBJ2-3, with 9 bases that match TRBD2. The CDR3 contains 16 residues. From germline, CDR1 is SNHLY and CDR2 FYNNEI. V dropped 4 bases and J dropped 4; count of bases not matched to a gene: 9.

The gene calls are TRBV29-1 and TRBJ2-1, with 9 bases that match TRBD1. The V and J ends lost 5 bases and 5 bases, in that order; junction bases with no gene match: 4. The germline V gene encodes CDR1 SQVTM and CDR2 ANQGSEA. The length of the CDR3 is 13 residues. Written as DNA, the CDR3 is TGCAGCGTTCCGGGACAGGGTCACAATGAGCAGTTCTTC. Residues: CSVPGQGHNEQFF.

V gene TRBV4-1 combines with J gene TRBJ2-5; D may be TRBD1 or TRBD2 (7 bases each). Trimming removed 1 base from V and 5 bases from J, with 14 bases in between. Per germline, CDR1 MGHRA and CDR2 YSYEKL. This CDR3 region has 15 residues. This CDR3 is CASSQAQGGDETQYF. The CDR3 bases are TGCGCCAGCAGCCAAGCGCAGGGGGGGGATGAGACCCAGTACTTC.

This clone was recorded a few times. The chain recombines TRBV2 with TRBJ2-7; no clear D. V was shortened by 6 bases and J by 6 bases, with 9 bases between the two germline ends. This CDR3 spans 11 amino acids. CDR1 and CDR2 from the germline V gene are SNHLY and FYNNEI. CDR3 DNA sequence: TGTGCCAGCAGGCTTTTGTCCGAGCAGTACTTC. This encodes CASRLLSEQYF.

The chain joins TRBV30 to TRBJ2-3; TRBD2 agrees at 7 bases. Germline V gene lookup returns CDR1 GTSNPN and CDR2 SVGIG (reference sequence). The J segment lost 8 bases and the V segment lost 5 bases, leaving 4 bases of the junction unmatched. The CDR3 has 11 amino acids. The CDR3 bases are TGTGCCTGGGACACTAGCGCTACGCAGTATTTT. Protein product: CAWDTSATQYF.

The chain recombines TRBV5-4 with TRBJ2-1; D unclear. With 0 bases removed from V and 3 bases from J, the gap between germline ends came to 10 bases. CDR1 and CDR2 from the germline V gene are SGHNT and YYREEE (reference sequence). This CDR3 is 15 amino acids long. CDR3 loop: CASSLDSERYNEQFF. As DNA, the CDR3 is TGTGCCAGCAGCTTGGATTCCGAACGCTACAATGAGCAGTTCTTC.

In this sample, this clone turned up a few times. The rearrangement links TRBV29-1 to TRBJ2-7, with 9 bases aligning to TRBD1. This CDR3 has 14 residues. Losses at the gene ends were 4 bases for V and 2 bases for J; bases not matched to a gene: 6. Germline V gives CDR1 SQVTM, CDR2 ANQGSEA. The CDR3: CSVGAGTGTYEQYF. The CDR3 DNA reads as TGCAGCGTTGGGGCCGGGACAGGGACCTACGAGCAGTACTTC.

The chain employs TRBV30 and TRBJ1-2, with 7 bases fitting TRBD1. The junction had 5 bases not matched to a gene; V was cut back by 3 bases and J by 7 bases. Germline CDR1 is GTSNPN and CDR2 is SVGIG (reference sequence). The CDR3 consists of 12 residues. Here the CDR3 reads CAWRDRAGGYTF. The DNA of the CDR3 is TGTGCCTGGAGAGACAGGGCGGGTGGCTACACCTTC.

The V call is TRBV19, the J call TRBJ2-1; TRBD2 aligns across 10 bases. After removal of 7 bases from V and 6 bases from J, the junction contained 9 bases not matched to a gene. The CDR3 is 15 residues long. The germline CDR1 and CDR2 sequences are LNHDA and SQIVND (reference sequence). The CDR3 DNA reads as TGTGCCAGTAAAAGAGCGGGGGGGCCCTTCAATGAGCAGTTCTTC. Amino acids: CASKRAGGPFNEQFF.

CDR3: CASSEVGGYTF. For the CDR3, the DNA is TGTGCCAGCAGTGAAGTCGGTGGCTACACCTTC. The chain employs TRBV25-1 and TRBJ1-2, with D uncertain. V lost 2 bases to trimming and J lost 7 bases, with 5 bases between them. The CDR3 loop spans 11 amino acids. Germline V lookup: CDR1 MGHDK, CDR2 SYGVNS.

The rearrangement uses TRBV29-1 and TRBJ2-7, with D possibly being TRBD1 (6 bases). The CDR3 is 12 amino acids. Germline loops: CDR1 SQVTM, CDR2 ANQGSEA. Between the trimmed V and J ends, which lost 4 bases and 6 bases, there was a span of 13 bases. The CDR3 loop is CSVAPGHSEQYF. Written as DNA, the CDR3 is TGCAGCGTTGCCCCGGGACACAGCGAGCAGTACTTC.

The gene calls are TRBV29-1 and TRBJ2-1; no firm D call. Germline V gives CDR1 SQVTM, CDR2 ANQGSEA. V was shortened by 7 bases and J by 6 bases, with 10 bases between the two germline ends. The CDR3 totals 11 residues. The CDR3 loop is CSARTLNEQFF. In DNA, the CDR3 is TGCAGCGCCCGGACCCTCAATGAGCAGTTCTTC.